The 32 T cell receptor beta chains reported below all come from one sample, sequenced in a study of OX40 agonist ivuxolimab in advanced cancers. Only in-frame clones appear in the TCRdb table, and some are missing; sequencing was by immunoSEQ multiplex PCR. The table lists 90,000 to 120,000 clones, approximately 90% of them singletons, with roughly 1.2% in the top ten. Sample: CD4+ or CD8+ T cells sorted from blood, taken in a trial of the OX40 agonist ivuxolimab. Receptors were obtained from an adult with an advanced solid tumor such as melanoma, head and neck, liver or kidney cancer.

The chain links TRBV6-6 to TRBJ1-2, with 10 bases matching TRBD1. V was pared by 6 bases and J by 2 bases, with 6 bases of the junction left unmatched. In germline, CDR1 is MNHNY, CDR2 SVGAGI (reference sequence). The CDR3 totals 15 residues. The DNA of the CDR3 is TGTGCCAGCAGCTTCTCGACAGGGGGCAACTATGGCTACACCTTC. It translates to CASSFSTGGNYGYTF.

CDR3 sequence: CASSLAGTDNSPLHF. The CDR3 nucleotides are TGTGCCAGCAGCTTAGCTGGGACGGATAATTCACCCCTCCACTTT. The chain employs TRBV7-2 and TRBJ1-6; D may be TRBD1 (5 bases). Per germline, CDR1 SGHTA and CDR2 FQGNSA. The CDR3 has 15 residues. V dropped 0 bases and J dropped 5 bases, with 8 bases sitting between them.

V is TRBV7-2 and J is TRBJ2-3; a weak D match, TRBD2 (6 bases). The ends were cut back, 6 bases at V and 0 bases at J, with 13 bases in the middle. Germline V gene data show CDR1 as SGHTA and CDR2 as FQGNSA. The CDR3 consists of 15 residues. In DNA, the CDR3 is TGTGCCAGCAGATATCCGGGACTTAGCACAGATACGCAGTATTTT. It specifies CASRYPGLSTDTQYF.

Comment on this clone: This sample includes further DNA sequences coding for the same CDR3. This chain uses TRBV6-1 with TRBJ2-7; 8 bases align to TRBD2. Per germline, CDR1 MNHNS and CDR2 SASEGT. Trimming cost V 7 bases and J 3 bases; bases outside gene matches: 8. This CDR3 comprises 14 residues. CDR3 DNA sequence: TGTGCCAGCATCGGGAGCGGGGGTTTCTACGAGCAGTACTTC. It is translated as CASIGSGGFYEQYF.

This sequence joins TRBV7-2 and TRBJ2-7, with TRBD2 matching over 10 bases. This CDR3 contains 14 residues. The junction had 4 bases not matched to a gene; V was cut back by 3 bases and J by 5 bases. Germline V CDR1 and CDR2: SGHTA, FQGNSA. CDR3 nucleotides: TGTGCCAGCAGCTTTCTAGCGGGAGTCCACGAGCAGTACTTC. Amino acids: CASSFLAGVHEQYF.

The genes are TRBV19 and TRBJ2-7; 7 nucleotides line up with TRBD1. J gave up 7 bases and V 7 bases, and 10 bases lay outside the gene matches. Germline V gene data show CDR1 as LNHDA and CDR2 as SQIVND (reference sequence). The CDR3 is 13 residues long. CDR3 sequence: CASTPGTVGEQYF. Here the CDR3 DNA reads TGTGCCAGTACCCCAGGGACAGTGGGGGAGCAGTACTTC. The full variable domain, in which reference TRBV19 and TRBJ2-7 provide the parts outside the CDR3, is DGGITQSPKYLFRKEGQNVTLSCEQNLNHDAMYWYRQDPGQGLRLIYYSQIVNDFQKGDIAEGYSVSREKKESFPLTVTSAQKNPTAFYLCASTPGTVGEQYFGPGTRLTVT.

The rearrangement joins TRBV7-8 to TRBJ2-1, with D possibly TRBD2 on 6 matching bases. The CDR3 is made up of 13 amino acids. The germline gives CDR1 SGHVS, CDR2 FQNEAQ. Trimming took 3 bases from V and 15 from J, leaving 18 bases between them. The CDR3 loop reads CASSLTSPDMVFF. DNA for the CDR3: TGTGCCAGCAGCTTGACTAGTCCCGATATGGTGTTCTTC.

This clone was picked up one time. V gene TRBV6-5 combines with J gene TRBJ2-7; TRBD1 agrees at 7 bases. The V gene's germline CDR1 is MNHEY and CDR2 SVGAGI. V shed 8 bases and J 1 base; nucleotides not matched to a gene: 11. The CDR3 loop spans 15 amino acids. The CDR3 spells CASFSQGVLSYEQYF. CDR3 coding DNA: TGTGCCAGCTTTAGTCAGGGGGTTTTGTCCTACGAGCAGTACTTC.

The chain has TRBV7-6 and TRBJ2-2; D is undetermined. Per the germline V gene, CDR1 is SGHVS and CDR2 is FNYEAQ. V gave up 3 bases and J gave up 1 base, with 3 bases separating them. The CDR3 contains 13 residues. CDR3 nucleotide sequence: TGTGCCAGCAGCTTCGTGAACACCGGGGAGCTGTTTTTT. Encoded protein: CASSFVNTGELFF. The variable domain in full, with the rest retrieved from reference TRBV7-6 and TRBJ2-2, is GAGVSQSPRYKVTKRGQDVALRCDPISGHVSLYWYRQALGQGPEFLTYFNYEAQQDKSGLPNDRFSAERPEGSISTLTIQRTEQRDSAMYRCASSFVNTGELFFGEGSRLTVL.

The chain links TRBV5-1 to TRBJ1-1; 10 positions agree with TRBD1. The trim removed 4 bases at V and 3 bases at J, leaving 6 bases unmatched. The CDR3 sequence is 15 residues long. Germline V lookup: CDR1 SGHRS, CDR2 YFSETQ. CDR3 residues: CASSPRTGGYTEAFF. DNA for the CDR3: TGCGCCAGCAGCCCCCGGACAGGGGGGTACACTGAAGCTTTCTTT. The full variable domain, completed using reference TRBV5-1 and TRBJ1-1, is KAGVTQTPRYLIKTRGQQVTLSCSPISGHRSVSWYQQTPGQGLQFLFEYFSETQRNKGNFPGRFSGRQFSNSRSEMNVSTLELGDSALYLCASSPRTGGYTEAFFGQGTRLTVV.

The genes are TRBV7-6 and TRBJ2-7, with TRBD1 matching over 7 bases. CDR3 length: 17 residues. With 8 bases clipped from V and 1 base from J, the junction kept 17 bases outside the gene matches. Per germline, CDR1 SGHVS and CDR2 FNYEAQ. In nucleotides, the CDR3 is TGTGCCAGCTGCCCTCCGGGACAGTACTACCCTTCCTACGAGCAGTACTTC. Protein sequence: CASCPPGQYYPSYEQYF.

The rearrangement joins TRBV5-4 to TRBJ2-7, with D perhaps TRBD1 or TRBD2 (6 bases each). The CDR3 loop spans 13 amino acids. The germline CDR1 and CDR2 sequences are SGHNT and YYREEE (reference sequence). V was pared by 4 bases and J by 3 bases, with 11 bases between. CDR3 sequence: CASSGGTIYEQYF. CDR3 DNA: TGTGCCAGCAGCGGGGGGACAATCTACGAGCAGTACTTC.

This chain's CDR3 is CASSKYRTAQETQYF. The DNA of the CDR3 is TGTGCCAGTAGTAAATACAGGACCGCACAAGAGACCCAGTACTTC. The chain links TRBV19 to TRBJ2-5; D is perhaps TRBD1 (5 bases). Per the germline V gene, CDR1 is LNHDA and CDR2 is SQIVND (reference sequence). With 4 bases removed from V and 2 bases from J, the gap between germline ends came to 14 bases. The CDR3 length is 15 residues.

This rearrangement joins TRBV7-6 to TRBJ2-1; a possible D gene is TRBD2 (6 bases). Germline V gene data show CDR1 as SGHVS and CDR2 as FNYEAQ. The CDR3 length is 13 residues. Trimming pared 10 bases from V and 6 bases from J, leaving 16 bases between. The CDR3 is CATSSGGFNEQFF. CDR3 DNA: TGTGCCACGAGTAGCGGAGGGTTCAATGAGCAGTTCTTC.

The V and J genes are TRBV6-1 and TRBJ2-7; 8 nucleotides align to TRBD1. CDR1 and CDR2 from the germline V gene are MNHNS and SASEGT. The CDR3 has 14 residues. With V trimmed by 4 bases and J by 4 bases, 6 bases remained unmatched. The CDR3 sequence: CASSANRQGYEQYF. CDR3 bases: TGTGCCAGCAGTGCCAACCGACAGGGGTACGAGCAGTACTTC.

This clone was detected only a few times. The chain couples TRBV28 to TRBJ1-2; 12 bases match TRBD1. There are 15 residues in the CDR3. Trimming took 5 bases from V and 9 from J; bases not matched to a gene: 10. Per germline, CDR1 MDHEN and CDR2 SYDVKM. The CDR3 region is CASSVNRDRGPRYTF. CDR3 nucleotide sequence: TGTGCCAGCAGTGTTAACCGGGACAGGGGGCCCCGCTACACCTTC.

The chain employs TRBV27 and TRBJ2-4; a weak D match, TRBD2 (5 bases). Germline V gene sequence: CDR1 MNHEY, CDR2 SMNVEV (reference sequence). The CDR3 covers 16 residues. Deletions cut 6 bases from V and 2 bases from J, with 17 bases between. The CDR3 protein is CASSLGVQRSKNIQYF. Written as DNA, the CDR3 is TGTGCCAGCAGCCTCGGGGTCCAAAGGTCCAAAAACATTCAGTACTTC.

V is TRBV2 and J is TRBJ2-5; D not resolved. The CDR3 sequence is 12 residues long. V dropped 7 bases and J dropped 5 bases, with 11 bases sitting between them. Per germline, CDR1 SNHLY and CDR2 FYNNEI. CDR3: CASTNRQETQYF. CDR3 DNA: TGTGCCAGCACAAATAGGCAGGAGACCCAGTACTTC. Based on the CDR3 plus reference TRBV2 and TRBJ2-5, the full variable domain is EPEVTQTPSHQVTQMGQEVILRCVPISNHLYFYWYRQILGQKVEFLVSFYNNEISEKSEIFDDQFSVERPDGSNFTLKIRSTKLEDSAMYFCASTNRQETQYFGPGTRLLVL.

The J gene is TRBJ1-3, the V gene TRBV25-1; unclear D gene. With 6 bases removed from V and 4 bases from J, the gap between germline ends came to 10 bases. Per germline, CDR1 MGHDK and CDR2 SYGVNS. The CDR3 loop spans 13 amino acids. The CDR3 here is CASRRGAGNTIYF. The CDR3 coding sequence is TGTGCCAGCAGACGGGGTGCCGGAAACACCATATATTTT.

The chain links TRBV19 to TRBJ2-6; 11 bases line up with TRBD1. CDR1 is LNHDA, CDR2 SQIVND, per germline (reference sequence). The CDR3 is 17 residues long. V was clipped by 5 bases and J by 4 bases; unmatched bases: 7. CDR3 sequence reads: CASSSDRGRRGANVLTF. The CDR3 bases are TGTGCCAGTAGTTCGGACAGGGGGCGGAGAGGGGCCAACGTCCTGACTTTC.

The rearrangement uses TRBV15 and TRBJ2-2; D possibly uses TRBD1 or TRBD2 (5 bases each). Germline CDR1 and CDR2: LNHNV and YYDKDF (reference sequence). Trimming stripped 0 bases from V and 5 bases from J, with 10 bases between. The length of the CDR3 is 15 residues. The CDR3 spells CATSRDSGGTGELFF. CDR3 in DNA: TGTGCCACCAGCAGAGACAGTGGGGGAACCGGGGAGCTGTTTTTT.

This clone was counted a single time. This chain joins TRBV25-1 and TRBJ2-1; TRBD1 aligns across 7 bases. The length of the CDR3 is 16 residues. The V gene's germline CDR1 is MGHDK and CDR2 SYGVNS. With 3 bases clipped from V and 2 bases from J, the junction kept 7 bases outside the gene matches. CDR3 amino acids: CASSESTGVAYNEQFF. The CDR3 bases are TGTGCCAGCAGTGAGTCAACAGGGGTGGCCTACAATGAGCAGTTCTTC.

This clone was detected a few times. The rearrangement joins TRBV19 to TRBJ2-1, with 12 positions matching TRBD2. Unmatched junction bases numbered 2, after V lost 5 bases and J lost 0 bases. CDR1 and CDR2 from the germline V gene are LNHDA and SQIVND (reference sequence). The CDR3 consists of 16 residues. The DNA of the CDR3 is TGTGCCAGTAGTCCGACTAGCGGGGGCTCCTACAATGAGCAGTTCTTC. Translated, it gives CASSPTSGGSYNEQFF.

This clone was detected once. The chain couples TRBV7-9 to TRBJ1-2; weak D call: TRBD1 (5 bases). V was pared by 4 bases and J by 0 bases, with 18 bases between. This CDR3 has 17 residues. Germline loops: CDR1 SEHNR, CDR2 FQNEAQ (reference sequence). The CDR3 loop is CASSSLGTGGANYGYTF. The DNA for the CDR3 is TGTGCCAGCAGCTCCCTAGGGACCGGGGGAGCTAACTATGGCTACACCTTC.

The chain has TRBV11-3 and TRBJ2-7; D is ambiguous. Trimming left V 6 bases short and J 0 bases short, with 12 bases between. Germline V CDR1 and CDR2: SGHNT, YENEEA. The CDR3 extends over 14 amino acids. CDR3 nucleotides: TGTGCCAGCAGACGCCGGGCCAGCTCCTACGAGCAGTACTTC. Translated, it gives CASRRRASSYEQYF.

The V and J genes are TRBV4-1 and TRBJ2-3; D assignment may be TRBD1 or TRBD2 (5 bases each). The CDR3 has 14 residues. The V end lost 0 bases, the J end lost 8 bases, and 12 bases lay between the germline ends. Germline V gene sequence: CDR1 MGHRA, CDR2 YSYEKL. As DNA, the CDR3 is TGCGCCAGCAGCCAAGATGGGACCCCCGCTACGCAGTATTTT. Translating it yields CASSQDGTPATQYF.

V usage is TRBV2 and J usage is TRBJ1-2, with D maybe TRBD1 (5 bases). V dropped 6 bases and J dropped 0 bases, with 14 bases sitting between them. Germline V gives CDR1 SNHLY, CDR2 FYNNEI. CDR3 length: 15 residues. CDR3 protein: CASRQMGEANYGYTF. The CDR3 DNA sequence: TGTGCCAGCAGGCAAATGGGGGAGGCTAACTATGGCTACACCTTC. Combining the CDR3 with reference TRBV2 and TRBJ1-2 gives the whole variable domain EPEVTQTPSHQVTQMGQEVILRCVPISNHLYFYWYRQILGQKVEFLVSFYNNEISEKSEIFDDQFSVERPDGSNFTLKIRSTKLEDSAMYFCASRQMGEANYGYTFGSGTRLTVV.

The chain combines TRBV4-2 with TRBJ1-1; no clear D. The germline CDR1 and CDR2 sequences are LGHNA and YNFKEQ. V shed 0 bases and J shed 4 bases, with 12 bases lying between them. This CDR3 contains 15 residues. CDR3 residues: CASSQDRWGATEAFF. The CDR3 DNA follows: TGTGCCAGCAGCCAAGACCGGTGGGGTGCCACTGAAGCTTTCTTT.

CDR3 residues: CASSVGGTATLATQYF. The CDR3, as DNA: TGTGCCAGCAGCGTAGGGGGGACAGCCACATTAGCGACCCAGTACTTC. V is TRBV9 and J is TRBJ2-5; 7 nucleotides line up with TRBD1. This CDR3 is 16 amino acids long. V was clipped by 0 bases and J by 7 bases; unmatched bases: 12. The germline V gene has CDR1 SGDLS and CDR2 YYNGEE.

The rearrangement links TRBV18 to TRBJ2-6, with TRBD1 matching over 9 bases. CDR1 is KGHSH, CDR2 LQKENI, per germline. J gave up 3 bases and V 1 base, and 13 bases lay outside the gene matches. This CDR3 contains 20 residues. CDR3 residues: CASSPRGQGIGLGGANVLTF. CDR3 nucleotides: TGTGCCAGCTCACCACGCGGACAGGGGATTGGGCTTGGTGGGGCCAACGTCCTGACTTTC.

The chain recombines TRBV29-1 with TRBJ1-2; D unclear. From germline, CDR1 is SQVTM and CDR2 ANQGSEA. Between the trimmed V and J ends, which lost 6 bases and 3 bases, there was a span of 14 bases. CDR3 length: 13 amino acids. DNA for the CDR3: TGCAGCGTGGAACTAGACGGAGACTATGGCTACACCTTC. This encodes CSVELDGDYGYTF.

The chain carries TRBV6-5 and TRBJ2-3; D is tentatively TRBD1 or TRBD2 (6 bases each). CDR3 length: 14 amino acids. V lost 6 bases to trimming and J lost 4 bases, with 14 bases between them. In germline, CDR1 is MNHEY, CDR2 SVGAGI. CDR3 nucleotide sequence: TGTGCCAGCAGGATCAGGGGCGGGGCAGATACGCAGTATTTT. This translates into CASRIRGGADTQYF.